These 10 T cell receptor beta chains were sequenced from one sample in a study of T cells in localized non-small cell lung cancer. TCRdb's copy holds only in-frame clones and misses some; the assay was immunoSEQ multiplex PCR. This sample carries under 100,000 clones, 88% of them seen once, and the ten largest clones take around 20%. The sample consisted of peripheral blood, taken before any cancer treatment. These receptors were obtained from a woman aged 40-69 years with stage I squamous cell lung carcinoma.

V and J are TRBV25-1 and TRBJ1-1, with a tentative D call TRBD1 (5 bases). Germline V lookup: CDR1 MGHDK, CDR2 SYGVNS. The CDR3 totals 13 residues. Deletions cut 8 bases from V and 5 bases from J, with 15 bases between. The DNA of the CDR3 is TGTGCCAGCGGGTTACGATCAGGGACTGAAGCTTTCTTT. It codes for CASGLRSGTEAFF. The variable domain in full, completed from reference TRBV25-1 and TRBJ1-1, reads EADIYQTPRYLVIGTGKKITLECSQTMGHDKMYWYQQDPGMELHLIHYSYGVNSTEKGDLSSESTVSRIRTEHFPLTLESARPSHTSQYLCASGLRSGTEAFFGQGTRLTVV.

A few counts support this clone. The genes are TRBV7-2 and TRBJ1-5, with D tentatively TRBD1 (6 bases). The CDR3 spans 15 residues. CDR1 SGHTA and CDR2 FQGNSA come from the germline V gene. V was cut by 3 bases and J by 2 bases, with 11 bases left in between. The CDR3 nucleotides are TGTGCCAGCAGCTTTACAGGGAAAGGCAATCAGCCCCAGCATTTT. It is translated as CASSFTGKGNQPQHF.

CDR3 region: CASSLDFSYEQYF. CDR3 sequence (DNA): TGTGCCAGCAGCTTAGATTTCAGTTACGAGCAGTACTTC. The chain uses TRBV11-3 and TRBJ2-7; D not resolved. The CDR3 loop spans 13 amino acids. V was cut by 0 bases and J by 4 bases, with 7 bases left in between. CDR1 SGHNT and CDR2 YENEEA come from the germline V gene. Together with reference TRBV11-3 and TRBJ2-7, the CDR3 gives the full variable domain: EAGVVQSPRYKIIEKKQPVAFWCNPISGHNTLYWYLQNLGQGPELLIRYENEEAVDDSQLPKDRFSAERLKGVDSTLKIQPAELGDSAVYLCASSLDFSYEQYFGPGTRLTVT.

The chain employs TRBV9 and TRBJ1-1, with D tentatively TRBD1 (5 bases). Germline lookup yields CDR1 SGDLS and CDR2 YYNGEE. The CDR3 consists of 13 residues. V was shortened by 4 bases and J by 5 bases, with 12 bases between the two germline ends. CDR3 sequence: CASSKRGETEAFF. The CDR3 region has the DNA TGTGCCAGCAGCAAAAGAGGGGAGACTGAAGCTTTCTTT.

The CDR3 coding sequence is TGTGCCAGCAGCGGAGGCACAGGGGGCGCCCCCGGGGAGCTGTTTTTT. Protein sequence: CASSGGTGGAPGELFF. The chain has TRBV5-4 and TRBJ2-2; 9 bases agree with TRBD1. Trimming removed 4 bases from V and 6 bases from J; junction bases left unmatched: 10. Germline CDR1 reads SGHNT; CDR2 reads YYREEE (reference sequence). The CDR3 covers 16 residues.

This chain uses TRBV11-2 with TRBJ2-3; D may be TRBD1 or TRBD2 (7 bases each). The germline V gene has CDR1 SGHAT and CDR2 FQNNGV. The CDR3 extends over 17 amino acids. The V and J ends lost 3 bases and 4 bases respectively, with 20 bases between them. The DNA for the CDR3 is TGTGCCAGCAGCTTCCGGGGAGGGGGCGCGAGGGCAGATACGCAGTATTTT. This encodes CASSFRGGGARADTQYF.

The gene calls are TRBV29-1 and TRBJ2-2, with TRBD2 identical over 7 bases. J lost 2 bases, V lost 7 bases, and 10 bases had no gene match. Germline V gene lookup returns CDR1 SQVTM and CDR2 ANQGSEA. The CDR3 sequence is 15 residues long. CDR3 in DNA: TGCAGCGGCGTAGATTCTAGCGGAAACACCGGGGAGCTGTTTTTT. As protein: CSGVDSSGNTGELFF.

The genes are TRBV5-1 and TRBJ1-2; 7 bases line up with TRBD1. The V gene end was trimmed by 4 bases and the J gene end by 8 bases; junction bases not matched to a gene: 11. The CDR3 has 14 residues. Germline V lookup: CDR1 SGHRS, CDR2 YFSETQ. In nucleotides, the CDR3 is TGCGCCAGCAGCCCGGGACAGTCTCCGGGAGGCTACACCTTC. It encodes CASSPGQSPGGYTF. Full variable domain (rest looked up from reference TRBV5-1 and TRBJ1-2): KAGVTQTPRYLIKTRGQQVTLSCSPISGHRSVSWYQQTPGQGLQFLFEYFSETQRNKGNFPGRFSGRQFSNSRSEMNVSTLELGDSALYLCASSPGQSPGGYTFGSGTRLTVV.

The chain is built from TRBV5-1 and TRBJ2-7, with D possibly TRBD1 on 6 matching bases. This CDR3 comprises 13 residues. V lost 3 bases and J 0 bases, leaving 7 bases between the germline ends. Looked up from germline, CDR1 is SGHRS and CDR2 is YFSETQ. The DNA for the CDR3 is TGCGCCAGCAGCTCACAGGGCTCCTACGAGCAGTACTTC. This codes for CASSSQGSYEQYF. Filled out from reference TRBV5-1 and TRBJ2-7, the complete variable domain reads KAGVTQTPRYLIKTRGQQVTLSCSPISGHRSVSWYQQTPGQGLQFLFEYFSETQRNKGNFPGRFSGRQFSNSRSEMNVSTLELGDSALYLCASSSQGSYEQYFGPGTRLTVT.

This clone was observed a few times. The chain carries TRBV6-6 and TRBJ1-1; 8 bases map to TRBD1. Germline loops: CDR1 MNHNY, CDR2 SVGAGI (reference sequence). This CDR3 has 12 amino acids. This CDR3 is CLTQGAGTEAFF. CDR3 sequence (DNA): TGTCTTACTCAGGGGGCGGGCACTGAAGCTTTCTTT.